This T cell receptor beta chain was captured by sequencing in a study of T cell responses to AZD1222 COVID-19 vaccine. Study findings and constraints: Donors skewed white British and female; clonal diversity was possibly underestimated. Spike was spanned by vaccine-associated CD4 TCRs, with dominance at 160-218 and 743-854. Just five or six AZD1222 recipients were seropositive at baseline.

In regard to this clone: Its specificity is unknown.

Some clones are missing from TCRdb's copy, which holds only in-frame ones; the method was immunoSEQ multiplex PCR. Of 160,000 or so clones listed, around nine tenths were seen once; the top ten hold roughly 4.3%. The V gene lost 5 bases and the J gene lost 5 bases, with 21 bases spanning the gap. Germline V lookup: CDR1 MNHEY, CDR2 SVGEGT. CDR3 size: 16 residues. The rearrangement joins TRBV6-2 or TRBV6-3 to TRBJ2-5; TRBD1 or TRBD2 may be the D gene (5 bases each). The sequence was obtained from an adult who received the AZD1222 COVID-19 vaccine. The sequencing here drew on peripheral blood, taken 28 days after the second AZD1222 dose. CDR3 coding DNA: TGTGCCAGCAGTCTTTTCTCCGGGACGAAAAAGGAGACCCAGTACTTC. As protein: CASSLFSGTKKETQYF.